These 10 T cell receptor beta chains were sequenced from one sample in a study of OX40 agonist ivuxolimab in advanced cancers. Profiled with immunoSEQ multiplex PCR; TCRdb holds only in-frame clones, not every one. The sample gives tens of thousands of clones, approximately 92% of which show up once; 0.94% is in the top ten. Sequencing was performed on CD4+ or CD8+ T cells sorted from blood, taken in a trial of the OX40 agonist ivuxolimab. These receptors came from an adult with an advanced solid tumor such as melanoma, head and neck, liver or kidney cancer.

The chain employs TRBV6-5 and TRBJ2-5, with TRBD2 as a possible D gene (6 bases). This CDR3 is 15 amino acids long. The germline V and J ends were trimmed by 9 bases and 5 bases, with 22 bases remaining between them. Germline values: CDR1 MNHEY, CDR2 SVGAGI. The CDR3 is CASSPYGGTGETQYF. The CDR3, as DNA: TGTGCCAGTTCCCCTTATGGGGGGACTGGGGAGACCCAGTACTTC.

V usage is TRBV30 and J usage is TRBJ1-1, with no clear D. This CDR3 spans 14 amino acids. Germline V gene sequence: CDR1 GTSNPN, CDR2 SVGIG (reference sequence). The V end lost 0 bases, the J end lost 10 bases, and 18 bases lay between the germline ends. The CDR3 DNA reads TGTGCCTGGAGTGTACACCAGGCACTCGCCGGAGCTTTCTTT. It is translated as CAWSVHQALAGAFF.

This chain uses TRBV19 with TRBJ2-7; TRBD1 agrees at 8 bases. Germline values: CDR1 LNHDA, CDR2 SQIVND (reference sequence). This CDR3 contains 15 residues. V lost 5 bases and J lost 7; bases outside the gene matches: 13. This CDR3 reads CASSADRGRLGEQYF. The CDR3 region has the DNA TGTGCCAGTAGTGCCGACAGGGGTCGTTTGGGGGAGCAGTACTTC.

The chain joins TRBV28 to TRBJ1-2; D may be TRBD1 (5 bases). This CDR3 is built from 14 residues. Germline V lookup: CDR1 MDHEN, CDR2 SYDVKM. V lost 6 bases and J 2 bases, leaving 13 bases between the germline ends. The CDR3 nucleotides are TGTGCCAGCAGAGAGGGACCGGTAAACTATGGCTACACCTTC. Translated, it gives CASREGPVNYGYTF.

CDR3: CASSEGYGTSTGELFF. As DNA, the CDR3 is TGCGCCAGCAGTGAAGGGTACGGCACCTCAACCGGGGAGCTGTTTTTT. The J gene is TRBJ2-2, the V gene TRBV10-1; D unresolved. The CDR3 has 16 amino acids. The ends were cut back, 3 bases at V and 5 bases at J, with 16 bases in the middle. Germline V gene data show CDR1 as WNHNN and CDR2 as SYGVQD (reference sequence).

This clone was detected only once. The V and J genes are TRBV30 and TRBJ2-6; maybe TRBD2 (6 bases). Between the trimmed V and J ends, which lost 2 bases and 0 bases, there was a span of 8 bases. This CDR3 spans 15 amino acids. Per the germline V gene, CDR1 is GTSNPN and CDR2 is SVGIG (reference sequence). The CDR3 sequence: CAWSRGNSGANVLTF. DNA for the CDR3: TGTGCCTGGAGTCGGGGGAACTCTGGGGCCAACGTCCTGACTTTC. Full variable domain (rest looked up from reference TRBV30 and TRBJ2-6): SQTIHQWPATLVQPVGSPLSLECTVEGTSNPNLYWYRQAAGRGLQLLFYSVGIGQISSEVPQNLSASRPQDRQFILSSKKLLLSDSGFYLCAWSRGNSGANVLTFGAGSRLTVL.

This clone was detected a few times. This chain joins TRBV10-2 and TRBJ1-5, with unresolved D. The CDR3 loop spans 14 amino acids. Germline assignment: CDR1 WSHSY and CDR2 SAAADI. The ends were cut back, 0 bases at V and 5 bases at J, with 8 bases in the middle. This CDR3 is CASSESRMDQPQHF. In DNA, the CDR3 is TGCGCCAGCAGTGAGTCGAGGATGGATCAGCCCCAGCATTTT.

The chain couples TRBV19 to TRBJ2-5; D unresolved. The end of the DNA aligns better with TRBJ2-7, so the J call may be wrong. CDR1 and CDR2 (germline): LNHDA, SQIVND (reference sequence). There are 15 residues in the CDR3. In DNA, the CDR3 is TGTGCCAGTAGTACCGGCCCCCCGCACTCCTACGAGCAGTACTTC. This gives the protein CASSTGPPHSYEQYF.

The CDR3: CASRAAGGADTQYF. In DNA form, the CDR3 reads TGTGCCAGCAGGGCGGCGGGAGGGGCAGATACGCAGTATTTT. The chain combines TRBV6-5 with TRBJ2-3, with TRBD2 identical over 9 bases. The CDR3 is made up of 14 amino acids. The germline V gene has CDR1 MNHEY and CDR2 SVGAGI. The V gene end was trimmed by 6 bases and the J gene end by 4 bases; junction bases not matched to a gene: 5.

This clone appeared a few times. CDR3 sequence reads: CATASGTGGVYGYTF. The CDR3 nucleotides read TGTGCCACTGCCTCCGGGACAGGGGGCGTGTATGGCTACACCTTC. The rearrangement uses TRBV7-3 and TRBJ1-2, with 12 bases lining up with TRBD1. Germline trimming cut 10 bases from V and 5 bases from J; bases unmatched to any gene: 11. CDR3 length: 15 amino acids. Germline V gene lookup returns CDR1 SGHTA and CDR2 FQGTGA.